A selection of T cell receptor beta chains follows, all from one sample in a study of OX40 agonist ivuxolimab in advanced cancers. Libraries were prepared by immunoSEQ multiplex PCR; TCRdb keeps only in-frame clonotypes and omits some of them. The table includes 65,000 to 85,000 clones, around 90% detected once. Sequencing used CD4+ or CD8+ T cells sorted from blood, obtained in a trial of the OX40 agonist ivuxolimab. The receptors come from an adult with an advanced solid tumor such as melanoma, head and neck, liver or kidney cancer. Both conserved end residues are part of each CDR3. D genes are given only for firm matches. Some rows have no size entry. The others give once, few or many, or a class for an expanded clone.

>16|TRBV19|few|TRBJ1-1|NA
TGTGCCAGTAGTACTCCCGGCAGTATCATGAACACTGAAGCTTTCTTT
CASSTPGSIMNTEAFF
>14|TRBV6-1|few|TRBJ2-1|TRBD2
TGTGCCAGCTCTGGACTAGCGGGAAGTCTTGAGCAGTTCTTC
CASSGLAGSLEQFF
>11|TRBV29-1|NA|TRBJ1-2|NA
TGCAGCGGTGCTGAGGGATATGGCTACACCTTC
CSGAEGYGYTF
>12|TRBV30|NA|TRBJ2-4|TRBD2
TGTGCCTGGACTAGCGGGGGAAACATTCAGTACTTC
CAWTSGGNIQYF
>16|TRBV5-1|NA|TRBJ2-3|TRBD2
TGCGCCAGCAGCTTGGGTCTAGCGGGCCGCACAGATACGCAGTATTTT
CASSLGLAGRTDTQYF
>13|TRBV7-9|few|TRBJ1-2|NA
TGTGCCAGCAGTATTAACCGGGACACCGGCTACACCTTC
CASSINRDTGYTF
>14|TRBV21-1|NA|TRBJ2-3|NA
TGTGCCAACCTATCCCGGGACCCCACAGATACGCAGTATTTT
CANLSRDPTDTQYF
>16|TRBV6-6|NA|TRBJ1-3|NA
TGTGCCAGCAGAAGAGAGAGGGGGACAACTCGAAACACCATATATTTT
CASRRERGTTRNTIYF
>15|TRBV6-1|NA|TRBJ1-2|NA
TGTGCCAGCAGTGCAAATATTGGGAGGAACTATGGCTACACCTTC
CASSANIGRNYGYTF
>15|TRBV28|NA|TRBJ2-5|NA
NA
CASSLGTGGQETQYF
>14|TRBV2|NA|TRBJ2-3|NA
TGTGCCAGCAAGAAACAGGAATTAACAGATACGCAGTATTTT
CASKKQELTDTQYF
>15|TRBV7-8|NA|TRBJ2-1|TRBD1
TGTGCCAGCAGCGTCAGGGGGTCAGCCTACAATGAGCAGTTCTTC
CASSVRGSAYNEQFF
>13|TRBV10-1|NA|TRBJ2-1|NA
TGCGCCAGCAGTGAGCGGGACGTCAATGAGCAGTTCTTC
CASSERDVNEQFF
>16|TRBV4-1|NA|TRBJ2-7|NA
TGCGCCAGCAGCCAAGGAATGGCTAGGGGTCCTTCCGAGCAGTACTTC
CASSQGMARGPSEQYF
>14|TRBV11-1|NA|TRBJ1-2|NA
TGTGCCAGCAGCCAACCGGACAATGGCTATGGCTACACCTTC
CASSQPDNGYGYTF
>13|TRBV29-1|NA|TRBJ2-3|NA
TGCAGCGTTGCGGGAGAGGACACAGATACGCAGTATTTT
CSVAGEDTDTQYF
>14|TRBV18|NA|TRBJ2-7|NA
TGTGCCAGCTCACAGCGTGGGGACCCCTACGAGCAGTACTTC
CASSQRGDPYEQYF
>18|TRBV7-2|NA|TRBJ1-5|NA
TGTGCCAGCAGCTTAGCTCGGGCAGGAACTTATAGCAATCAGCCCCAGCATTTT
CASSLARAGTYSNQPQHF
>13|TRBV11-2|NA|TRBJ1-1|NA
TGTGCCAGCAGCTTGGGGCAGAGGACTGAAGCTTTCTTT
CASSLGQRTEAFF
>13|TRBV2|NA|TRBJ1-1|TRBD1
TGTGCCAGCAACCGGGACAGGGTCGATATAGCTTTCTTT
CASNRDRVDIAFF
>15|TRBV19|NA|TRBJ2-1|NA
TGTGCCAGTAGTATACACAGGGGTGGGAGGAATGAGCAGTTCTTC
CASSIHRGGRNEQFF
>16|TRBV5-4|NA|TRBJ2-2|NA
TGTGCCAGCAGCGGTCAGGGTCTGGCGAACACCGGGGAGCTGTTTTTT
CASSGQGLANTGELFF
>14|TRBV9|NA|TRBJ2-7|NA
TGTGCCAGCAGCGTAGCAGGTCGGGCCTACGAGCAGTACTTC
CASSVAGRAYEQYF
>15|TRBV19|NA|TRBJ1-5|TRBD1
TGTGCCAGTAGTTCGGGCAGGGGGGGTAATCAGCCCCAGCATTTT
CASSSGRGGNQPQHF
>14|TRBV10-3|once|TRBJ2-2|NA
TGTGCCATCAGACTAGACCCAGGGGCCGGGGAGCTGTTTTTT
CAIRLDPGAGELFF
>15|TRBV9|NA|TRBJ1-5|NA
TGTGCCAGCAGCGCCCTAGGTGATCCGAATCAGCCCCAGCATTTT
CASSALGDPNQPQHF
>14|TRBV15|NA|TRBJ1-2|NA
TGTGCCACCAGCAGAGAAGACAGCGAAGGGGGCTACACCTTC
CATSREDSEGGYTF
>13|TRBV5-1|NA|TRBJ2-7|NA
TGCGCCAGCTCCCAGGGCCTCTCCTACGAGCAGTACTTC
CASSQGLSYEQYF
>15|TRBV5-4|NA|TRBJ1-3|TRBD1
TGTGCCAGCAGCCAACAGGGACAGCCAGGAAACACCATATATTTT
CASSQQGQPGNTIYF
>14|TRBV5-4|NA|TRBJ2-5|TRBD2
TGTGCCAGCAGCTTGGCGGGGGGGCTACAGACCCAGTACTTC
CASSLAGGLQTQYF
>15|TRBV18|NA|TRBJ1-1|TRBD1
TGTGCCAGCTCGCGGACAGGGGGCTCCTCGTTTGAAGCTTTCTTT
CASSRTGGSSFEAFF
>15|TRBV27|NA|TRBJ2-3|TRBD2
TGTGCCAGCAGTTTAAGGTTACTAGCGACAGATACGCAGTATTTT
CASSLRLLATDTQYF
>15|TRBV5-1|NA|TRBJ2-3|NA
TGCGCCAGCAGAAACGGCGGGCCCCCCGCAGATACGCAGTATTTT
CASRNGGPPADTQYF
>15|TRBV5-4|NA|TRBJ1-1|NA
TGTGCCAGCAGCTTGGAACCTCCCCCGAACACTGAAGCTTTCTTT
CASSLEPPPNTEAFF
>12|TRBV6-6|NA|TRBJ1-2|NA
TGTGCCAGCAGCCCGGGGGGTATGGGCTACACCTTC
CASSPGGMGYTF
>16|TRBV19|NA|TRBJ2-5|NA
TGTGCCAGTAGTACCACCGGGACGTATCATCGAGAGACCCAGTACTTC
CASSTTGTYHRETQYF
>15|TRBV7-9|NA|TRBJ2-2|NA
TGTGCCAGCAGCTTAGTTTCATCGAACACCGGGGAGCTGTTTTTT
CASSLVSSNTGELFF
>15|TRBV4-2|NA|TRBJ2-1|TRBD1
TGTGCCAGCAGCCAGGGACAGGGGGCATACAATGAGCAGTTCTTC
CASSQGQGAYNEQFF
>16|TRBV7-9|NA|TRBJ2-5|TRBD2
TGTGCCAGCAGTAGCCGGGGCTGGGGAGGGCAAGAGACCCAGTACTTC
CASSSRGWGGQETQYF
>15|TRBV5-1|NA|TRBJ2-3|TRBD1
TGCGCCAGCAGCTCCAGGGGGATAGGCACAGATACGCAGTATTTT
CASSSRGIGTDTQYF
>15|TRBV28|NA|TRBJ2-5|TRBD1
TGTGCCAGCAGTTTGGACAGGGGCAACCAAGAGACCCAGTACTTC
CASSLDRGNQETQYF
>15|TRBV29-1|NA|TRBJ2-1|NA
TGCAGCGTTATATCTGGGCAGGGGTTCTACAATGAGCAGTTCTTC
CSVISGQGFYNEQFF
>15|TRBV5-1|few|TRBJ1-1|NA
TGCGCCAGCAGCTTATGGGGTCTCGAGAACACTGAAGCTTTCTTT
CASSLWGLENTEAFF
>14|TRBV28|few|TRBJ1-5|NA
TGTGCCAGCAGTTTCTCAGGGTACAATCAGCCCCAGCATTTT
CASSFSGYNQPQHF
>14|TRBV18|NA|TRBJ2-1|TRBD2
TGTGCCACCCGGGCCGCTAGCGGGAGAAATGAGCAGTTCTTC
CATRAASGRNEQFF